This record looks at one TCR beta chain sequence and its context. Its antigen is currently unknown. The CDR3 covers 14 residues. Germline V gives CDR1 SGHRS, CDR2 YFSETQ. V lost 4 bases to trimming and J lost 2 bases, with 13 bases between them. The data originate from a study of Tregs in tolerant kidney transplant recipients. Whole-study context: Recipient Tregs were stimulated with donor B cells plus IL-2 for 15 to 20 days.

Study-level findings and limits: Nucleotide sequences could not be compared across some patients' samples due to primer changes.

Assay used: immunoSEQ multiplex PCR; TCRdb lists only in-frame clones, some missing. The sample has around 9,800 clones; around nine tenths are singletons. This clonotype originated in a human patient who received a combined kidney and bone marrow transplant. This rearrangement joins TRBV5-1 to TRBJ2-7; the D gene is possibly TRBD1 (6 bases). The specimen was Tregs from blood cultured with allogeneic cells, collected before the transplant. The chain's CDR3 is CASSLWTEPYEQYF. The DNA for the CDR3 is TGCGCCAGCAGCCTATGGACAGAACCCTACGAGCAGTACTTC. Combining the CDR3 with reference TRBV5-1 and TRBJ2-7 gives the whole variable domain KAGVTQTPRYLIKTRGQQVTLSCSPISGHRSVSWYQQTPGQGLQFLFEYFSETQRNKGNFPGRFSGRQFSNSRSEMNVSTLELGDSALYLCASSLWTEPYEQYFGPGTRLTVT.